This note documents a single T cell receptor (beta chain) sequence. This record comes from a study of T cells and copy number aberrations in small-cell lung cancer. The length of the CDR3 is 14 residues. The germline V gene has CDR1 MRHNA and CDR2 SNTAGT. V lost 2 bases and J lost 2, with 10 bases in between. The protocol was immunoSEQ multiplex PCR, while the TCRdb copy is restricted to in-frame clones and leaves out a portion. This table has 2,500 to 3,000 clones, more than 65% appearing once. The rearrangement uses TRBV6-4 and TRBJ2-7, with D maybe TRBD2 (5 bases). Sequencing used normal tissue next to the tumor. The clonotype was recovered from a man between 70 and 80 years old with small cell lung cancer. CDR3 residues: CASSDPGKAYEQYF. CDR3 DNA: TGTGCCAGCAGTGACCCGGGGAAGGCCTACGAGCAGTACTTC.